This entry describes one T cell receptor (beta chain). The sample belongs to a study of blood T cell repertoires in COVID-19. Libraries were prepared by immunoSEQ multiplex PCR; TCRdb keeps only in-frame clonotypes and omits some of them. In the table there are roughly 180,000 clones, about four fifths of which are singletons. This sequence originates from a woman between 40 and 50 years old with COVID-19, enrolled during active disease. The sample consisted of peripheral blood.

CDR3 sequence reads: CASSVVPFPGGYGYTF. The CDR3 coding sequence is TGTGCCAGCAGCGTAGTCCCTTTTCCAGGGGGTTATGGCTACACCTTC. This chain uses TRBV9 with TRBJ1-2; 7 bases fit TRBD1. The CDR3 consists of 16 residues. Looked up from germline, CDR1 is SGDLS and CDR2 is YYNGEE. Losses at the gene ends were 0 bases for V and 5 bases for J; bases not matched to a gene: 10.